The next 22 T cell receptor beta chains were all read from a single sample in a study of shared clonotypes between healthy human individuals. The repertoire was sequenced with immunoSEQ multiplex PCR; TCRdb's copy has only in-frame clones and lacks some. The profile shows 2 million to 2.5 million clones, approximately 93% of them singletons. The specimen sequenced was naive CD4+ T cells from PBMCs. Documented subset: CD45RA+ positively selected. The receptor set was obtained from a man aged 18 to 30 in good health. Some clones in this sample may be carry-over from other donors' samples.

The chain couples TRBV5-4 to TRBJ2-7; D might be TRBD1 or TRBD2, each matching 5 bases. Germline CDR1 is SGHNT and CDR2 is YYREEE (reference sequence). The CDR3 is made up of 12 amino acids. V was clipped by 2 bases and J by 12 bases, with 15 bases between them. CDR3 sequence: CASSFLGEGMYF. The CDR3 DNA reads as TGTGCCAGCAGCTTTCTGGGGGAAGGAATGTACTTC.

The chain employs TRBV15 and TRBJ2-7; D unclear. The V end was cut by 2 bases, the J end by 6 bases, with 29 bases between. Germline lookup yields CDR1 LNHNV and CDR2 YYDKDF (reference sequence). CDR3 size: 19 residues. This CDR3 reads CATSRLIEWGNSVPPEQYF. The DNA of the CDR3 is TGTGCCACCAGCAGATTAATCGAGTGGGGTAATTCCGTCCCCCCCGAGCAGTACTTC.

This chain links TRBV11-2 with TRBJ2-2; 7 bases are shared with TRBD2. V shed 4 bases and J 4 bases; nucleotides not matched to a gene: 9. Looked up from germline, CDR1 is SGHAT and CDR2 is FQNNGV. The CDR3 is 16 residues long. DNA of the CDR3: TGTGCCAGCAGCTCAGGACTAGTCGGGGTCACCGGGGAGCTGTTTTTT. As protein: CASSSGLVGVTGELFF.

The CDR3 bases are TGCGCCAGCAGCTTAGAGGGACAGGGCTCCTACGAGCAGTACTTC. It specifies CASSLEGQGSYEQYF. V gene TRBV5-1 combines with J gene TRBJ2-7; TRBD1 aligns across 9 bases. The length of the CDR3 is 15 residues. The germline gives CDR1 SGHRS, CDR2 YFSETQ. V trimming: 2 bases; J trimming: 0 bases; junction bases outside the gene matches: 3.

The chain carries TRBV5-1 and TRBJ1-2; maybe TRBD1 (5 bases). V lost 3 bases to trimming and J lost 4 bases, with 13 bases between them. Germline CDR1 and CDR2: SGHRS and YFSETQ. This CDR3 spans 14 amino acids. CDR3 amino acids: CASSSGRASYGYTF. The CDR3, as DNA: TGCGCCAGCAGCTCGGGACGGGCGTCCTATGGCTACACCTTC.

The rearrangement uses TRBV7-9 and TRBJ2-3; no firm D call. V shed 5 bases and J shed 0 bases, with 12 bases lying between them. Germline V gives CDR1 SEHNR, CDR2 FQNEAQ (reference sequence). The CDR3 length is 15 residues. The CDR3 region is CASSPQRISTDTQYF. For the CDR3, the DNA is TGTGCCAGCAGCCCCCAGAGAATAAGCACAGATACGCAGTATTTT.

J is TRBJ1-1 and V is TRBV4-1; 7 positions agree with TRBD1. Germline loops: CDR1 MGHRA, CDR2 YSYEKL. The CDR3 spans 15 residues. V lost 3 bases and J lost 2; bases outside the gene matches: 6. CDR3 amino acids: CASSHVDRPNTEAFF. CDR3 DNA sequence: TGCGCCAGCAGCCACGTGGACAGGCCTAACACTGAAGCTTTCTTT.

V gene TRBV12-5 combines with J gene TRBJ2-2; 10 bases are a match to TRBD2. This CDR3 contains 15 residues. V trimming: 4 bases; J trimming: 9 bases; junction bases outside the gene matches: 8. In germline, CDR1 is LGHNT, CDR2 FRNRAP. This chain's CDR3 is CASGSASGRRRELFF. Written as DNA, the CDR3 is TGTGCTAGTGGTTCCGCTAGCGGGAGAAGGAGGGAGCTGTTTTTT.

This sequence joins TRBV7-6 and TRBJ2-2; D may correspond to TRBD1 or TRBD2 (6 bases each). Trimming left V 1 base short and J 4 bases short, with 19 bases between. CDR1 SGHVS and CDR2 FNYEAQ come from the germline V gene. This CDR3 has 18 residues. This chain's CDR3 is CASSLETGAGSVTGELFF. The DNA of the CDR3 is TGTGCCAGCAGCTTAGAGACAGGTGCGGGATCGGTCACCGGGGAGCTGTTTTTT.

The J gene is TRBJ1-4, the V gene TRBV7-3; unclear D gene. CDR1 SGHTA and CDR2 FQGTGA come from the germline V gene. The V end was cut by 7 bases, the J end by 0 bases, with 15 bases between. There are 16 residues in the CDR3. The CDR3: CASTSRHLATNEKLFF. CDR3 DNA: TGTGCCAGCACCTCCCGACACCTTGCAACTAATGAAAAACTGTTTTTT.

This clone came up once. The chain employs TRBV28 and TRBJ2-5; D remains unclear. This CDR3 comprises 11 residues. V shed 1 base and J shed 7 bases, with 4 bases lying between them. Germline V gene data show CDR1 as MDHEN and CDR2 as SYDVKM. The CDR3 reads CASSLSVTQYF. CDR3 bases: TGTGCCAGCAGTTTATCCGTGACCCAGTACTTC.

With respect to this clone: The same CDR3 arises from other DNA sequences in this sample as well. This chain connects TRBV19 to TRBJ2-7, with TRBD1 as a possible D gene (6 bases). Germline CDR1 is LNHDA and CDR2 is SQIVND (reference sequence). V was shortened by 5 bases and J by 2 bases, with 10 bases between the two germline ends. CDR3 length equals 13 residues. The CDR3 nucleotides are TGTGCCAGTAGTCCCGGGACAACCTACGAGCAGTACTTC. It codes for CASSPGTTYEQYF. The full variable domain, with the rest looked up from reference TRBV19 and TRBJ2-7, is DGGITQSPKYLFRKEGQNVTLSCEQNLNHDAMYWYRQDPGQGLRLIYYSQIVNDFQKGDIAEGYSVSREKKESFPLTVTSAQKNPTAFYLCASSPGTTYEQYFGPGTRLTVT.

The chain employs TRBV28 and TRBJ1-1; 10 nucleotides match TRBD1. The trim removed 6 bases at V and 2 bases at J, leaving 6 bases unmatched. The CDR3 spans 15 residues. Germline V gene lookup returns CDR1 MDHEN and CDR2 SYDVKM. The CDR3 is CASRTGGIQNTEAFF. Here the CDR3 DNA reads TGTGCCAGCAGGACAGGGGGCATACAAAACACTGAAGCTTTCTTT.

Here the CDR3 reads CASSLGLAGGPDTQYF. The CDR3 DNA reads as TGTGCCAGCAGCTTAGGCCTAGCGGGGGGGCCAGATACGCAGTATTTT. The chain is built from TRBV7-9 and TRBJ2-3; 12 bases fit TRBD2. With 1 base clipped from V and 4 bases from J, the junction kept 3 bases outside the gene matches. CDR1 SEHNR and CDR2 FQNEAQ come from the germline V gene (reference sequence). The CDR3 runs 16 residues.

The CDR3 DNA reads TGTGCCAGCAGCCCGGGATCCCGTGAATACGAGCAGTACTTC. Translating it yields CASSPGSREYEQYF. The chain employs TRBV13 and TRBJ2-7; TRBD2 is a possible D gene (5 bases). CDR1 is PRHDT and CDR2 is FYEKMQ in the germline V gene (reference sequence). The V gene lost 5 bases and the J gene lost 4 bases, with 15 bases spanning the gap. The CDR3 totals 14 residues.

The chain has TRBV6-1 and TRBJ1-1; TRBD1 agrees at 9 bases. In germline, CDR1 is MNHNS, CDR2 SASEGT. With V trimmed by 4 bases and J by 9 bases, 9 bases remained unmatched. The CDR3 has 14 residues. CDR3 residues: CASSGTGTGPQAFF. The CDR3 DNA reads as TGTGCCAGCAGTGGGACCGGGACAGGGCCACAAGCTTTCTTT.

The rearrangement uses TRBV6-5 and TRBJ1-1, with a weak D call TRBD1 (6 bases). The germline V gene encodes CDR1 MNHEY and CDR2 SVGAGI. Trimming shortened V by 2 bases and J by 2 bases, and 9 bases separated the two germline ends. The CDR3 covers 14 residues. The DNA of the CDR3 is TGTGCCAGCAGTTACGACAGGACAAACACTGAAGCTTTCTTT. This codes for CASSYDRTNTEAFF.

The chain combines TRBV6-4 with TRBJ1-1; D gene uncertain. The CDR3 length is 14 residues. Deletions cut 3 bases from V and 1 base from J, with 9 bases between. The germline V gene encodes CDR1 MRHNA and CDR2 SNTAGT. In DNA form, the CDR3 reads TGTGCCAGCAGTGAGAATGCAGGGAACACTGAAGCTTTCTTT. This sequence encodes CASSENAGNTEAFF.

Notes on this clone: Other DNA sequences in this sample translate to the same CDR3. V usage is TRBV5-1 and J usage is TRBJ2-2; D is possibly TRBD1 (5 bases). The CDR3 loop spans 14 amino acids. The germline gives CDR1 SGHRS, CDR2 YFSETQ. Trimming left V 2 bases short and J 4 bases short, with 9 bases between. CDR3 sequence (DNA): TGCGCCAGCAGCTTAGGGGTGGGCACCGGGGAGCTGTTTTTT. This codes for CASSLGVGTGELFF. The full variable domain, with the rest looked up from reference TRBV5-1 and TRBJ2-2, is KAGVTQTPRYLIKTRGQQVTLSCSPISGHRSVSWYQQTPGQGLQFLFEYFSETQRNKGNFPGRFSGRQFSNSRSEMNVSTLELGDSALYLCASSLGVGTGELFFGEGSRLTVL.

The V call is TRBV28, the J call TRBJ1-2; D is ambiguous. Germline V CDR1 and CDR2: MDHEN, SYDVKM. V gave up 10 bases and J gave up 7 bases, with 19 bases separating them. CDR3 length: 13 residues. The CDR3 DNA follows: TGTGCCATCCTGGTCGGGCCTCTGAGTGGCTACACCTTC. Translating gives CAILVGPLSGYTF.

The gene calls are TRBV11-2 and TRBJ1-2, with 11 bases that match TRBD1. Germline CDR1 and CDR2: SGHAT and FQNNGV. V was pared by 4 bases and J by 2 bases, with 9 bases of the junction left unmatched. The CDR3 contains 17 residues. The CDR3 here is CASSSTSRTGGNYGYTF. CDR3 nucleotide sequence: TGTGCCAGCAGCTCCACTTCCCGGACAGGGGGCAACTATGGCTACACCTTC.

The gene calls are TRBV7-9 and TRBJ1-3; weak D call: TRBD1 (6 bases). Per the germline V gene, CDR1 is SEHNR and CDR2 is FQNEAQ (reference sequence). This CDR3 comprises 14 residues. Trimming shortened V by 11 bases and J by 0 bases, and 14 bases separated the two germline ends. Here the CDR3 reads CAGIQGSSGNTIYF. The CDR3 DNA reads as TGTGCCGGAATACAGGGCAGCTCTGGAAACACCATATATTTT. Variable domain in full (rest from reference TRBV7-9 and TRBJ1-3): DTGVSQNPRHKITKRGQNVTFRCDPISEHNRLYWYRQTLGQGPEFLTYFQNEAQLEKSRLLSDRFSAERPKGSFSTLEIQRTEQGDSAMYLCAGIQGSSGNTIYFGEGSWLTVV.